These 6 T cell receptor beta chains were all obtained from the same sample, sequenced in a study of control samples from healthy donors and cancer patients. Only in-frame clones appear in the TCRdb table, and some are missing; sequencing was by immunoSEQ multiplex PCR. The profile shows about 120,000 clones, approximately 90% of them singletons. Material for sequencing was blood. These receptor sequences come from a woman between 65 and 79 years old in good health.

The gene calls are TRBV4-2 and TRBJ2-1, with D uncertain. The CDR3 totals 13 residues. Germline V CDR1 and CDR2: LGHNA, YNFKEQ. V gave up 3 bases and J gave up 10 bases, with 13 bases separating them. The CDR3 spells CASSHGEALEQFF. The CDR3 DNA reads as TGTGCCAGCAGCCACGGAGAAGCCTTAGAGCAGTTCTTC.

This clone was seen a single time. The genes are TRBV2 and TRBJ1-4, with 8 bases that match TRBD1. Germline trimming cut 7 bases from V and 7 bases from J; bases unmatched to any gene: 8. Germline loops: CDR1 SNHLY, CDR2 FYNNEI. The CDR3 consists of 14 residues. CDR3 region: CASTKDRVGEKLFF. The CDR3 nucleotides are TGTGCCAGCACCAAGGACAGGGTGGGTGAAAAACTGTTTTTT.

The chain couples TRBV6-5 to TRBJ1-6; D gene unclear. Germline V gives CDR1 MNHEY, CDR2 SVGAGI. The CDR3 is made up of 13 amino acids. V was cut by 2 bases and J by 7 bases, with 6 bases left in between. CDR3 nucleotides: TGTGCCAGCAGTTACGATCCCAATTCACCCCTCCACTTT. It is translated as CASSYDPNSPLHF.

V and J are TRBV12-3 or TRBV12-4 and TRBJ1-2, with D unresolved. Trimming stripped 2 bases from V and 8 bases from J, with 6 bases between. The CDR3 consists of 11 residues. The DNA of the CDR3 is TGTGCCAGCAGTTTAATCGACGGCTACACCTTC. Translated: CASSLIDGYTF.

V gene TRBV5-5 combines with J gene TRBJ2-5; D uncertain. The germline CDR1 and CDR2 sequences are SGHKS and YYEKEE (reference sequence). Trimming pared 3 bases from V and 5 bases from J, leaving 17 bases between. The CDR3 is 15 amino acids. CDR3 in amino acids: CASSSHVVVGETQYF. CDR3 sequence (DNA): TGTGCCAGCAGCTCCCACGTGGTGGTTGGGGAGACCCAGTACTTC.

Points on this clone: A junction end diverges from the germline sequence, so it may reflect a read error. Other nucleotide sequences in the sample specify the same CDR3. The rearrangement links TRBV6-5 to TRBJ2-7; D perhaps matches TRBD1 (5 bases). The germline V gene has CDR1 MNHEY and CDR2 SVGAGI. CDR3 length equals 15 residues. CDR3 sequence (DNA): TGCGCCAGCAGCCTAGAGCAGGGTAGGGCCTACGAGCAGTACTTC. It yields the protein CASSLEQGRAYEQYF.